Below, 20 T cell receptor beta chains from the same sample are listed, as sequenced in a study of blood T cell repertoires in COVID-19. Measured with immunoSEQ multiplex PCR; TCRdb has only the in-frame clones, and not every one. This table has about 120,000 clones, almost 85% appearing once. Source material: peripheral blood. The receptor source for this set is a man between 70 and 80 years old with active or convalescent COVID-19.

This clone is a singleton in its sample. The chain couples TRBV7-9 to TRBJ1-2; TRBD1 agrees at 7 bases. The CDR3 consists of 14 residues. V dropped 4 bases and J dropped 4; count of bases not matched to a gene: 6. Germline values: CDR1 SEHNR, CDR2 FQNEAQ (reference sequence). The CDR3 loop reads CASSSDRRPYGYTF. The CDR3 DNA reads TGTGCCAGCAGCTCGGACAGGCGGCCCTATGGCTACACCTTC.

This rearrangement joins TRBV9 to TRBJ1-3; 8 bases align to TRBD1. The CDR3 is 15 residues long. The germline CDR1 and CDR2 sequences are SGDLS and YYNGEE. The J segment lost 4 bases and the V segment lost 3 bases, leaving 6 bases of the junction unmatched. Here the CDR3 DNA reads TGTGCCAGCAGCGCACGGACAGGGTTGGGAAACACCATATATTTT. The encoded protein is CASSARTGLGNTIYF.

CDR3 region: CSVLRGSGLNEQYF. Here the CDR3 DNA reads TGCAGCGTTTTGAGGGGGTCGGGTCTCAACGAGCAGTACTTC. This chain connects TRBV29-1 to TRBJ2-7; D may be TRBD1 (6 bases). Trimming pared 5 bases from V and 5 bases from J, leaving 19 bases between. The CDR3 covers 14 residues. Germline lookup yields CDR1 SQVTM and CDR2 ANQGSEA.

The chain employs TRBV11-2 and TRBJ2-5; 8 bases match TRBD1. J was trimmed by 5 bases and V by 5 bases; bases with no gene match: 4. The CDR3 sequence is 13 residues long. The germline V gene encodes CDR1 SGHAT and CDR2 FQNNGV. DNA for the CDR3: TGTGCCAGCAGCCCAGGGGGCTGGGAGACCCAGTACTTC. The encoded protein is CASSPGGWETQYF.

The CDR3 is CASTPLGAANYGYTF. The DNA of the CDR3 is TGTGCCAGCACCCCCTTGGGGGCGGCTAACTATGGCTACACCTTC. V usage is TRBV5-5 and J usage is TRBJ1-2; D is perhaps TRBD1 (6 bases). The V gene lost 6 bases and the J gene lost 0 bases, with 15 bases spanning the gap. This CDR3 has 15 residues. The germline gives CDR1 SGHKS, CDR2 YYEKEE (reference sequence).

The CDR3 coding sequence is TGTGCCAGCAGCTTAGGTGGGAGATATGGCACTGAAGCTTTCTTT. The encoded protein is CASSLGGRYGTEAFF. This rearrangement joins TRBV11-3 to TRBJ1-1, with D unclear. CDR1 SGHNT and CDR2 YENEEA come from the germline V gene. The CDR3 is 15 residues long. Between the trimmed V and J ends, which lost 1 base and 4 bases, there was a span of 13 bases.

The rearrangement uses TRBV9 and TRBJ1-1; the D is unclear. Trimming left V 0 bases short and J 0 bases short, with 6 bases between. CDR1 SGDLS and CDR2 YYNGEE come from the germline V gene. The CDR3 length is 14 residues. CDR3 in DNA: TGTGCCAGCAGCGTAGCACAAATGAACACTGAAGCTTTCTTT. This sequence encodes CASSVAQMNTEAFF.

This sequence joins TRBV4-3 and TRBJ2-5; 8 bases are a match to TRBD2. The germline V gene has CDR1 LGHNA and CDR2 YSLEER. Trimming took 4 bases from V and 3 from J; bases not matched to a gene: 7. The CDR3 spans 15 residues. The CDR3 loop reads CASSPTDGREETQYF. CDR3 in DNA: TGCGCCAGCAGCCCTACTGACGGGAGGGAAGAGACCCAGTACTTC.

J is TRBJ2-1 and V is TRBV7-2; D unclear. Germline V lookup: CDR1 SGHTA, CDR2 FQGNSA. CDR3 length: 12 residues. Trimming took 0 bases from V and 10 from J, leaving 7 bases between them. The DNA for the CDR3 is TGTGCCAGCAGCTTAGCTGGAGTAGAGCAGTTCTTC. Translated: CASSLAGVEQFF.

The V call is TRBV27, the J call TRBJ1-2; possibly TRBD1 for D (6 bases). Germline V gene lookup returns CDR1 MNHEY and CDR2 SMNVEV (reference sequence). V was clipped by 0 bases and J by 3 bases, with 11 bases between them. CDR3 length: 15 amino acids. The CDR3 DNA follows: TGTGCCAGCAGTTTATCCGGCAGGGGCTACTATGGCTACACCTTC. Translation gives CASSLSGRGYYGYTF.

The chain couples TRBV5-1 to TRBJ2-2; TRBD1 matches at 7 bases. The CDR3 is 17 residues long. Germline V gives CDR1 SGHRS, CDR2 YFSETQ. The junction had 11 bases not matched to a gene; V was cut back by 0 bases and J by 6 bases. In nucleotides, the CDR3 is TGCGCCAGCAGCTTGGTGGGGGCGACAGGGTTCGCCGGGGAGCTGTTTTTT. It translates to CASSLVGATGFAGELFF. The entire variable domain, with the rest obtained from reference TRBV5-1 and TRBJ2-2, is as follows: KAGVTQTPRYLIKTRGQQVTLSCSPISGHRSVSWYQQTPGQGLQFLFEYFSETQRNKGNFPGRFSGRQFSNSRSEMNVSTLELGDSALYLCASSLVGATGFAGELFFGEGSRLTVL.

This clone was seen only once. V gene TRBV5-8 combines with J gene TRBJ2-2; D call uncertain. V dropped 0 bases and J dropped 5 bases, with 14 bases sitting between them. The V gene's germline CDR1 is SGHTS and CDR2 YDEGEE. This CDR3 comprises 16 residues. The CDR3 protein is CASSLVSSLETGELFF. The CDR3 DNA reads as TGTGCCAGCAGCTTGGTGAGCTCGCTAGAAACCGGGGAGCTGTTTTTT.

This clone was counted between two and nine times. The chain employs TRBV24-1 and TRBJ1-1; 7 bases fit TRBD1. The germline gives CDR1 KGHDR, CDR2 SFDVKD. The CDR3 has 15 amino acids. Trimming took 3 bases from V and 4 from J; bases not matched to a gene: 7. The CDR3 nucleotides are TGTGCCACCAGTGATCCAAGACAGGGAGGCACTGAAGCTTTCTTT. Its protein is CATSDPRQGGTEAFF.

This sequence joins TRBV6-5 and TRBJ1-6, with D unclear. Between the trimmed V and J ends, which lost 8 bases and 0 bases, there was a span of 11 bases. The CDR3 loop spans 15 amino acids. CDR1 and CDR2 from the germline V gene are MNHEY and SVGAGI. The CDR3 here is CASLPLSSYNSPLHF. As DNA, the CDR3 is TGTGCCAGCCTCCCGTTGAGCTCCTATAATTCACCCCTCCACTTT.

The V gene is TRBV29-1, the J gene TRBJ2-2; D is possibly TRBD2 (6 bases). Trimming took 6 bases from V and 4 from J, leaving 15 bases between them. Germline V gene sequence: CDR1 SQVTM, CDR2 ANQGSEA. The CDR3 has 14 amino acids. CDR3 amino acids: CSVRSLAGTGELFF. DNA of the CDR3: TGCAGCGTCAGATCACTAGCCGGCACCGGGGAGCTGTTTTTT.

The V call is TRBV18, the J call TRBJ2-2, with D perhaps TRBD2 (5 bases). Germline lookup yields CDR1 KGHSH and CDR2 LQKENI. Between the trimmed V and J ends, which lost 0 bases and 7 bases, there was a span of 12 bases. This CDR3 is 15 amino acids long. The DNA of the CDR3 is TGTGCCAGCTCACCACCTACGGGGAGAGTCGGGGAGCTGTTTTTT. Translation gives CASSPPTGRVGELFF.

This chain uses TRBV30 with TRBJ1-1; the match to TRBD1 covers 7 bases. The CDR3 spans 13 residues. With 1 base clipped from V and 5 bases from J, the junction kept 4 bases outside the gene matches. The germline V gene encodes CDR1 GTSNPN and CDR2 SVGIG (reference sequence). The CDR3 bases are TGTGCCTGGAGTGATGACAGGGCGACTGAAGCTTTCTTT. Amino acids: CAWSDDRATEAFF.

V usage is TRBV4-3 and J usage is TRBJ1-2; maybe TRBD1 (5 bases). With 4 bases removed from V and 3 bases from J, the gap between germline ends came to 12 bases. The CDR3 sequence is 14 residues long. The germline gives CDR1 LGHNA, CDR2 YSLEER. CDR3 residues: CASSPGEGDYGYTF. CDR3 nucleotide sequence: TGCGCCAGCAGCCCGGGGGAAGGGGACTATGGCTACACCTTC.

The V call is TRBV7-8, the J call TRBJ2-2; D ambiguous. CDR3 length equals 15 residues. Trimming removed 1 base at V and 6 bases at J, with 12 bases between. Germline CDR1 and CDR2: SGHVS and FQNEAQ. DNA of the CDR3: TGTGCCAGCAGCTTAGACCCGCTCTATGCCGGGGAGCTGTTTTTT. As protein: CASSLDPLYAGELFF.

The chain couples TRBV6-5 to TRBJ2-7; 9 bases line up with TRBD2. Losses at the gene ends were 2 bases for V and 6 bases for J; bases not matched to a gene: 5. The CDR3 contains 14 residues. Looked up from germline, CDR1 is MNHEY and CDR2 is SVGAGI. CDR3: CASSYGGRDREQYF. The CDR3 DNA follows: TGTGCCAGCAGTTACGGCGGGAGGGACCGCGAGCAGTACTTC.